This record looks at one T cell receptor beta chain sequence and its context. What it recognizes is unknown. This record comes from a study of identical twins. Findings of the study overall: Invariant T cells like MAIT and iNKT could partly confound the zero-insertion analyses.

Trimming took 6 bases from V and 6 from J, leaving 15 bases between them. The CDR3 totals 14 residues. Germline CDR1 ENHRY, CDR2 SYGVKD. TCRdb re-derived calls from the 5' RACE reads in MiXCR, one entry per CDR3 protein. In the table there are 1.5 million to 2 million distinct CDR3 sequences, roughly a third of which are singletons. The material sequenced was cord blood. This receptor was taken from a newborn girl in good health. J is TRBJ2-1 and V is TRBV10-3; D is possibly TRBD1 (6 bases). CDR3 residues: CAIRQGEGSNEQFF. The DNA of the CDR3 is TGTGCCATCAGACAGGGAGAGGGATCCAATGAGCAGTTCTTC.